This TCR beta chain was sequenced for a study of blood T cell repertoires in COVID-19. Study-wide context: The United States, Italy and Spain supplied acute and convalescent COVID-19 samples. The analysed material was cDNA or gDNA that came from T cells, B-cell-depleted T cells, or PBMCs.

CDR1 is SGHRS, CDR2 YFSETQ, per germline. Unmatched junction bases numbered 9, after V lost 5 bases and J lost 3 bases. The CDR3 runs to 15 residues. Authors' methods: Counts of nucleated cells, estimated from reference gene primer amplification, were obtained. Profiled with immunoSEQ multiplex PCR; TCRdb holds only in-frame clones, not every one. V, J and clone size were drawn from that table, and D and trimming were deduced from the DNA. The profile covers about 140,000 clones, with 81% appearing a single time and 8.2% taken by the ten largest. The sequence was collected from a human donor in a cohort sampled during active COVID-19. Sequenced sample: peripheral blood. J is TRBJ2-7 and V is TRBV5-1; 9 positions agree with TRBD2. DNA of the CDR3: TGCGCCAGCAGTTCTGCTAGCGGGAATCTCTACGAGCAGTACTTC. Translating gives CASSSASGNLYEQYF.